This TCR beta chain was profiled in a study of PD-1 blockade in classical Hodgkin lymphoma. Whole-study context: It was nivolumab at 3 mg/kg, given intravenously every 2 weeks, that patients received.

About this clone itself: Its antigen is still unknown.

Time point meaning: cycle 4 day 1 (C4D1), after about 6 weeks of nivolumab. Autologous stem cell transplantation was followed by relapse in every patient, and brentuximab vedotin exposure varied. Responses achieved at best were complete response, partial response or progressive disease. General study points: Anyone who began nivolumab under 1 year after ASCT was excluded.

The method was immunoSEQ multiplex PCR; TCRdb's version includes in-frame clones alone and lacks a portion of them. The sample includes 50,000 or so clones, around nine tenths of them seen just once. The CDR3 is 13 residues long. Germline CDR1 reads MNHEY; CDR2 reads SVGAGI. Trimming pared 6 bases from V and 7 bases from J, leaving 12 bases between. The TCR sequence derives from a human donor with classical Hodgkin lymphoma. This sequence joins TRBV6-5 and TRBJ1-4, with D perhaps TRBD1 (6 bases). Sequences were derived from peripheral blood mononuclear cells (PBMCs), sampled before the fourth cycle of nivolumab. The CDR3: CASSRGGFEKLFF. The CDR3 DNA is TGTGCCAGCAGCAGGGGAGGTTTTGAAAAACTGTTTTTT.